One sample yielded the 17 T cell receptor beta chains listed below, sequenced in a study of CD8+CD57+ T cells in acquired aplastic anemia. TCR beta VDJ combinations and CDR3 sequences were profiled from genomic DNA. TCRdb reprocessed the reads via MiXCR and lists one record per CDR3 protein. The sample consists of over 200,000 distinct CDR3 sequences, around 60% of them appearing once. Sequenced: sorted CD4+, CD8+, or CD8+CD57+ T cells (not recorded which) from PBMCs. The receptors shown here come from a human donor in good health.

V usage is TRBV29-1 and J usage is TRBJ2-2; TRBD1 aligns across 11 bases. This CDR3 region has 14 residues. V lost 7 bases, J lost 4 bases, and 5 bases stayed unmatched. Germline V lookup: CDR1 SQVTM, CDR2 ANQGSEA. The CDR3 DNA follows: TGCAGCGCCGGACAGGGGGCATCCACCGGGGAGCTGTTTTTT. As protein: CSAGQGASTGELFF.

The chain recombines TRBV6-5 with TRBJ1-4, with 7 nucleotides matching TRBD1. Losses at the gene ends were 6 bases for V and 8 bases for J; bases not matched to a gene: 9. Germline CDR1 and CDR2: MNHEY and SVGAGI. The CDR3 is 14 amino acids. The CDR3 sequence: CASRGDRLGEKLFF. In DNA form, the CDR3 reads TGTGCCAGCAGAGGGGACAGACTAGGGGAAAAACTGTTTTTT.

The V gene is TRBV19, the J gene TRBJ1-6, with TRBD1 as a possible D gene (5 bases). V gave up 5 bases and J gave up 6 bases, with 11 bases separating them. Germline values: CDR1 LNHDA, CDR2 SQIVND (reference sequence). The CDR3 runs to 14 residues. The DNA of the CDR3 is TGTGCCAGTAGTCGGGGTGGGGGTAATTCACCCCTCCACTTT. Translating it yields CASSRGGGNSPLHF. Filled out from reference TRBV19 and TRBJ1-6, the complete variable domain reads DGGITQSPKYLFRKEGQNVTLSCEQNLNHDAMYWYRQDPGQGLRLIYYSQIVNDFQKGDIAEGYSVSREKKESFPLTVTSAQKNPTAFYLCASSRGGGNSPLHFGNGTRLTVT.

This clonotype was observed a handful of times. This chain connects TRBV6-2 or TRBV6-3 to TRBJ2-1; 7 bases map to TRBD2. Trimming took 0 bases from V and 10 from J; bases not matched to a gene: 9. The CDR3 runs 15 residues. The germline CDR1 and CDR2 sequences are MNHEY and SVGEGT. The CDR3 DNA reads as TGTGCCAGCAGTTACTCGGAGTCGGGGGGTCTCGAGCAGTTCTTC. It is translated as CASSYSESGGLEQFF.

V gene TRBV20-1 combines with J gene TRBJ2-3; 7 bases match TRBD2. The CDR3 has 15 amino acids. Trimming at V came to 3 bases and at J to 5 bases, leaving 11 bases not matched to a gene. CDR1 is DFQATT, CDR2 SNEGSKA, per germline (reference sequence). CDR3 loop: CSASLTGGSIDTQYF. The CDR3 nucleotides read TGCAGTGCTAGTCTAACGGGAGGAAGTATAGATACGCAGTATTTT.

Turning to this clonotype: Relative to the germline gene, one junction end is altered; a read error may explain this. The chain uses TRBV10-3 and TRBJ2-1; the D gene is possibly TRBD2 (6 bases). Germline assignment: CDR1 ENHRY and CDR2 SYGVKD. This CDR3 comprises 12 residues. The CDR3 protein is CAIRVGGNGQFF. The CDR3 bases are TGTGCCATCAGAGTCGGAGGGAATGGGCAGTTCTTC.

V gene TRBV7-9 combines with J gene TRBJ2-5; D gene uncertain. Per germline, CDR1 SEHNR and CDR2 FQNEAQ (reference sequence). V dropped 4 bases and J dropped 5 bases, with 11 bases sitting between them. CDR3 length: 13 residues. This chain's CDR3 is CASSYTGQETQYF. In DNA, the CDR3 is TGTGCCAGCAGCTATACTGGTCAGGAGACCCAGTACTTC.

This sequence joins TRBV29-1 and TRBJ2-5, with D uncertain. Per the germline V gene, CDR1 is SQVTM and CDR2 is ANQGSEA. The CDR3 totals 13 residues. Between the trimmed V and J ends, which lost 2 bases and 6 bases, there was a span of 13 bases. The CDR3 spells CSVEMKTRQTQYF. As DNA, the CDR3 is TGCAGCGTTGAAATGAAGACGCGACAGACCCAGTACTTC.

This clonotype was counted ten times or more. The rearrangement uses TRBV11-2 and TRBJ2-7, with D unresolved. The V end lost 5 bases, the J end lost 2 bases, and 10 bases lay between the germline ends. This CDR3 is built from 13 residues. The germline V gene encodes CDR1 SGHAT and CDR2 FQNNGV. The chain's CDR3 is CASSPSRTYEQYF. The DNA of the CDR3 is TGTGCCAGCAGCCCCTCTAGAACCTACGAGCAGTACTTC.

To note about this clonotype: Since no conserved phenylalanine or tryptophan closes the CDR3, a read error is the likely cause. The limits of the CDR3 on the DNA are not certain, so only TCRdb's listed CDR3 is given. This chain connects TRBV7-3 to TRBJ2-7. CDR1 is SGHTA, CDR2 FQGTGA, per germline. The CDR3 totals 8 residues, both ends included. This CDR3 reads CASSLKER.

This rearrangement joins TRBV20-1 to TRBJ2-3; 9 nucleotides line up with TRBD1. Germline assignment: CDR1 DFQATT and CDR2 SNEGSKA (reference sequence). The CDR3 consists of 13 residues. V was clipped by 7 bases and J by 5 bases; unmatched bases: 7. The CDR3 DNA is TGCAGTGGGACAGGGGCGGGAGTAGATACGCAGTATTTT. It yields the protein CSGTGAGVDTQYF.

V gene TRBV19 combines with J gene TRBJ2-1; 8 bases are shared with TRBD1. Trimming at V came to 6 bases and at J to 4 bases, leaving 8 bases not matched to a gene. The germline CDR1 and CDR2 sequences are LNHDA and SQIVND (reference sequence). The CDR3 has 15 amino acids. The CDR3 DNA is TGTGCCAGTAGCCTGACAGGGGACGAGTACAATGAGCAGTTCTTC. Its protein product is CASSLTGDEYNEQFF.

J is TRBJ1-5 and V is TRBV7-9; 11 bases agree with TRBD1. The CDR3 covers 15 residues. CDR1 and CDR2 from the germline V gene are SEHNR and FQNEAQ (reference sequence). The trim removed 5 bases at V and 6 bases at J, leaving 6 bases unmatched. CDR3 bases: TGTGCCAGCAGCCAAAGGACAGGGGGCGGTCAGCCCCAGCATTTT. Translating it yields CASSQRTGGGQPQHF.

This chain's CDR3 is CATSDSGTGLYEQETQYF. The CDR3 nucleotides are TGTGCCACCAGTGATTCCGGGACAGGGCTCTACGAGCAAGAGACCCAGTACTTC. The chain is built from TRBV24-1 and TRBJ2-5; 9 bases are shared with TRBD1. The germline V gene encodes CDR1 KGHDR and CDR2 SFDVKD. Trimming removed 2 bases from V and 2 bases from J; junction bases left unmatched: 11. This CDR3 spans 18 amino acids.

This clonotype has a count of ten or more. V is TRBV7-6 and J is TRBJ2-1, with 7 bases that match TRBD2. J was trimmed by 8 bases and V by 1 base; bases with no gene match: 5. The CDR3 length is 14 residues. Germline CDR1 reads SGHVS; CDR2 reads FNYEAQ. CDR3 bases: TGTGCCAGCAGCTTAGATGGGACTATCGATGAGCAGTTCTTC. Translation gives CASSLDGTIDEQFF.

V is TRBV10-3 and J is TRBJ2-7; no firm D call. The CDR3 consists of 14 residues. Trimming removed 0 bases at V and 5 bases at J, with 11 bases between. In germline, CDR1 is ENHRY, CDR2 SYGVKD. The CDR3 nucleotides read TGTGCCATCAGTGAGTCGAGGCTGGAGAACGAGCAGTACTTC. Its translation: CAISESRLENEQYF.

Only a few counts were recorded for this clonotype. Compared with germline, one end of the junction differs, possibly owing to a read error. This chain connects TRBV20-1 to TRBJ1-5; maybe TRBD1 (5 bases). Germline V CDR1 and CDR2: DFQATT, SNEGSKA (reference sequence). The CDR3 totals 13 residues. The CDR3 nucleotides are TGCAGTGCCAGAGCCAGGGACAATCAGCCCCAGCATTTT. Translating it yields CSARARDNQPQHF.